These 29 T cell receptor beta chains originate from one sample sequenced in a study of response to subunit inactivated influenza vaccine. TCRdb analysed the RT-PCR reads with MiXCR anew, one entry per CDR3 protein. The sample shows about 180,000 distinct CDR3 sequences, nearly 9.5% of them seen only once. The input for sequencing was non-naive T cells sorted from PBMCs, taken on the day of vaccination. All receptors come from a man aged 50 or older who received an inactivated influenza vaccine.

This clonotype was picked up a small number of times. This chain uses TRBV10-3 with TRBJ2-3; D might be TRBD2 (5 bases). CDR3 size: 14 residues. Germline V gene sequence: CDR1 ENHRY, CDR2 SYGVKD. Trimming left V 11 bases short and J 5 bases short, with 20 bases between. DNA of the CDR3: TGTGCCGCCAGAAGCGGACGATCCGGAGATACGCAGTATTTT. Translation gives CAARSGRSGDTQYF.

The chain joins TRBV12-3 or TRBV12-4 to TRBJ1-2; 8 bases agree with TRBD1. With 6 bases clipped from V and 8 bases from J, the junction kept 11 bases outside the gene matches. This CDR3 region has 14 residues. CDR3 region: CASRGDRRAEGYTF. For the CDR3, the DNA is TGTGCCAGCAGGGGGGACAGGAGAGCGGAGGGCTACACCTTC.

The rearrangement links TRBV7-8 to TRBJ2-2; D gene unclear. Trimming removed 3 bases from V and 6 bases from J, with 5 bases in between. The CDR3 has 12 amino acids. The V gene's germline CDR1 is SGHVS and CDR2 FQNEAQ. CDR3 loop: CASSFSAGELFF. The CDR3 region has the DNA TGTGCCAGCAGCTTTAGTGCCGGGGAGCTGTTTTTT.

This rearrangement joins TRBV27 to TRBJ2-7, with a possible D match to TRBD1 (6 bases). The V end was cut by 5 bases, the J end by 1 base, with 21 bases between. Looked up from germline, CDR1 is MNHEY and CDR2 is SMNVEV (reference sequence). The CDR3 runs to 17 residues. CDR3 loop: CASSRYLHDRSSYEQYF. The DNA for the CDR3 is TGTGCCAGCAGTCGTTATCTTCACGACAGGAGTTCCTACGAGCAGTACTTC.

The rearrangement uses TRBV5-1 and TRBJ2-5; 10 bases fit TRBD1. The CDR3 runs to 16 residues. Germline V gives CDR1 SGHRS, CDR2 YFSETQ. Trimming took 0 bases from V and 5 from J; bases not matched to a gene: 7. In nucleotides, the CDR3 is TGCGCCAGCAGCTTGGCGGGACAGGGGTTTAGGGAGACCCAGTACTTC. Translated: CASSLAGQGFRETQYF.

The rearrangement joins TRBV20-1 to TRBJ2-3; D possibly corresponds to TRBD2 (7 bases). The germline CDR1 and CDR2 sequences are DFQATT and SNEGSKA (reference sequence). This CDR3 region has 15 residues. V was trimmed by 5 bases and J by 6 bases, leaving 21 bases between them. The CDR3 loop reads CSAALGGGRGDTQYF. Here the CDR3 DNA reads TGCAGTGCTGCCCTGGGGGGCGGGAGAGGCGATACGCAGTATTTT.

This clonotype was observed a few times. This chain connects TRBV10-3 to TRBJ1-1; possible D gene TRBD1, 6 bases. The CDR3 sequence is 18 residues long. Germline CDR1 reads ENHRY; CDR2 reads SYGVKD. V was cut by 4 bases and J by 4 bases, with 25 bases left in between. Here the CDR3 DNA reads TGTGCCATCAGTGTTTTCAGTGTCAACAGGGAGTACGGCACTGAAGCTTTCTTT. Protein product: CAISVFSVNREYGTEAFF.

There are many counts of this clonotype. V and J are TRBV18 and TRBJ2-3; D is ambiguous. The length of the CDR3 is 12 residues. Trimming removed 2 bases at V and 5 bases at J, with 5 bases between. The V gene's germline CDR1 is KGHSH and CDR2 LQKENI. This CDR3 reads CASSPVRDTQYF. The CDR3 DNA follows: TGTGCCAGCTCACCAGTGCGAGATACGCAGTATTTT.

This clonotype was picked up many times. The chain links TRBV7-2 to TRBJ1-2, with a possible D match to TRBD1 (6 bases). In germline, CDR1 is SGHTA, CDR2 FQGNSA. This CDR3 is built from 12 residues. The V end was cut by 5 bases, the J end by 5 bases, with 9 bases between. Here the CDR3 DNA reads TGTGCCAGCAGCAACACAGGGTATGGCTACACCTTC. Protein product: CASSNTGYGYTF.

This clonotype was seen at least ten times. CDR3 residues: CASSVAGLAGDEQFF. CDR3 nucleotides: TGTGCCAGCAGCGTAGCGGGACTAGCGGGAGATGAGCAGTTCTTC. The genes are TRBV9 and TRBJ2-1; TRBD2 matches 14 bases. Looked up from germline, CDR1 is SGDLS and CDR2 is YYNGEE. The junction had 1 base not matched to a gene; V was cut back by 0 bases and J by 8 bases. The CDR3 spans 15 residues.

This chain links TRBV11-3 with TRBJ1-1, with D uncertain. This CDR3 comprises 15 residues. With 6 bases removed from V and 0 bases from J, the gap between germline ends came to 14 bases. Germline CDR1 SGHNT, CDR2 YENEEA. CDR3 DNA sequence: TGTGCCAGCAGATGGTACGTGAGGCTGAACACTGAAGCTTTCTTT. Its protein product is CASRWYVRLNTEAFF.

The V and J genes are TRBV3-1 and TRBJ2-1; 7 bases are shared with TRBD2. J was trimmed by 5 bases and V by 4 bases; bases with no gene match: 8. The CDR3 spans 15 residues. Germline V gene lookup returns CDR1 LGHDT and CDR2 YNNKEL (reference sequence). The CDR3 loop reads CASSRKGLFHNEQFF. The CDR3 nucleotides are TGTGCCAGCAGCCGAAAGGGACTATTTCACAATGAGCAGTTCTTC.

The chain is built from TRBV3-1 and TRBJ2-7; the D gene is possibly TRBD2 (6 bases). This CDR3 has 15 amino acids. Germline assignment: CDR1 LGHDT and CDR2 YNNKEL (reference sequence). V gave up 5 bases and J gave up 6 bases, with 20 bases separating them. The CDR3 coding sequence is TGTGCCAGCAGCGCATCAGGGACTTGGGGGAGCGAGCAGTACTTC. This gives the protein CASSASGTWGSEQYF.

CDR3 amino acids: CASSYSRGQGYGYTF. In DNA, the CDR3 is TGTGCCAGCAGTTACTCGAGGGGACAGGGGTATGGCTACACCTTC. The chain has TRBV6-5 and TRBJ1-2; TRBD1 matches 10 bases. CDR3 length: 15 residues. After removal of 0 bases from V and 5 bases from J, the junction contained 3 bases not matched to a gene. Germline CDR1 and CDR2: MNHEY and SVGAGI.

The genes are TRBV24-1 and TRBJ2-1; 9 positions match TRBD2. After removal of 5 bases from V and 8 bases from J, the junction contained 15 bases not matched to a gene. The CDR3 extends over 17 amino acids. CDR1 is KGHDR, CDR2 SFDVKD, per germline. CDR3 nucleotide sequence: TGTGCCACCAGTGGCACGGCCGGGACTAGCAACCAAGATGAGCAGTTCTTC. Translating it yields CATSGTAGTSNQDEQFF.

This clonotype was detected a few times. This chain uses TRBV29-1 with TRBJ1-2; unclear D gene. The CDR3 is 11 amino acids. V was cut by 4 bases and J by 6 bases, with 9 bases left in between. Germline V gives CDR1 SQVTM, CDR2 ANQGSEA. The CDR3 region has the DNA TGCAGCGTTGGTCAGGTTAATGGCTACACCTTC. This translates into CSVGQVNGYTF.

With regard to this clonotype: A much larger clonotype is one base distant, so this may be a read error. The final CDR3 position lacks the conserved phenylalanine or tryptophan, pointing to a likely read error. The chain has TRBV7-2 and TRBJ2-7; 7 bases match TRBD2. Germline CDR1 and CDR2: SGHTA and FQGNSA. Trimming cost V 3 bases and J 2 bases; bases outside gene matches: 7. This CDR3 spans 15 amino acids. CDR3 coding DNA: TGTGCCAGCAGCTTGGCCAGCGGGGATCCCTACGAGCAGTACTTA. Its protein product is CASSLASGDPYEQYL.

This rearrangement joins TRBV12-3 or TRBV12-4 to TRBJ2-7, with D tentatively TRBD1 or TRBD2 (5 bases each). The length of the CDR3 is 16 residues. Trimming cost V 5 bases and J 2 bases, with 19 bases left between them. In nucleotides, the CDR3 is TGTGCCAGCAGTAACGGGGCCAGGGCCTTGCCCTACGAGCAGTACTTC. This sequence encodes CASSNGARALPYEQYF.

This clonotype was counted between two and nine times. V is TRBV7-8 and J is TRBJ2-2; D gene ambiguous. Trimming removed 5 bases from V and 0 bases from J, with 13 bases in between. Germline V gives CDR1 SGHVS, CDR2 FQNEAQ. The CDR3 contains 16 residues. In nucleotides, the CDR3 is TGTGCCAGCAGCCCCTCCCGAAGATCGAACACCGGGGAGCTGTTTTTT. It specifies CASSPSRRSNTGELFF.

This clonotype has a handful of counts. CDR3 sequence reads: CASSLDRGINTGELFF. CDR3 nucleotides: TGTGCCAGCAGTTTAGACAGGGGTATCAACACCGGGGAGCTGTTTTTT. The genes are TRBV12-3 or TRBV12-4 and TRBJ2-2; 7 bases map to TRBD1. The length of the CDR3 is 16 residues. V lost 1 base to trimming and J lost 2 bases; unmatched junction nucleotides: 4.

The rearrangement joins TRBV5-1 to TRBJ2-2; D unresolved. This CDR3 is built from 14 residues. Trimming removed 0 bases from V and 4 bases from J, with 7 bases in between. In germline, CDR1 is SGHRS, CDR2 YFSETQ. DNA of the CDR3: TGCGCCAGCAGCTTGGATGGCGGCACCGGGGAGCTGTTTTTT. It is translated as CASSLDGGTGELFF.

This chain joins TRBV6-5 and TRBJ1-1; 10 positions match TRBD1. The V and J ends lost 2 bases and 6 bases, in that order; junction bases with no gene match: 0. The CDR3 length is 13 residues. Germline assignment: CDR1 MNHEY and CDR2 SVGAGI. This CDR3 reads CASSYGQGAEAFF. The CDR3 DNA is TGTGCCAGCAGTTACGGACAGGGGGCTGAAGCTTTCTTT.

V gene TRBV6-1 combines with J gene TRBJ1-6; 9 bases agree with TRBD1. The V and J ends lost 6 bases and 9 bases, in that order; junction bases with no gene match: 3. The CDR3 is 13 amino acids. CDR1 is MNHNS and CDR2 is SASEGT in the germline V gene. For the CDR3, the DNA is TGTGCCAGCAGGGACAGGGGATCTTCACCCCTCCACTTT. Protein product: CASRDRGSSPLHF.

This clonotype was seen a handful of times. V and J are TRBV19 and TRBJ1-2; tentatively, D is TRBD1 (5 bases). Germline CDR1 is LNHDA and CDR2 is SQIVND (reference sequence). CDR3 length: 15 residues. Trimming cost V 6 bases and J 4 bases, with 18 bases left between them. The CDR3 coding sequence is TGTGCCAGTAGCCCCGGGGTACAGGCGTTCTATGGCTACACCTTC. Its protein is CASSPGVQAFYGYTF.

DNA of the CDR3: TGCAGTGCTAGAGATTCTAGAAGGGCCGGTGGCTACACCTTC. Its translation is CSARDSRRAGGYTF. The chain is built from TRBV20-1 and TRBJ1-2; no clear D gene. CDR1 is DFQATT and CDR2 is SNEGSKA in the germline V gene (reference sequence). The CDR3 sequence is 14 residues long. Trimming left V 0 bases short and J 7 bases short, with 15 bases between.

The J gene is TRBJ2-2, the V gene TRBV5-1; D is undetermined. CDR1 is SGHRS, CDR2 YFSETQ, per germline. V lost 4 bases, J lost 6 bases, and 13 bases lay in between. This CDR3 has 14 residues. CDR3 in amino acids: CASSPGGRAGELFF. CDR3 sequence (DNA): TGCGCCAGCAGCCCGGGTGGAAGGGCCGGGGAGCTGTTTTTT.

The CDR3 nucleotides are TGTGCCAGCAGCTTGCTGACGGATAACTATGGCTACACCTTC. Translated, it gives CASSLLTDNYGYTF. The gene calls are TRBV7-9 and TRBJ1-2; D call uncertain. The V and J ends lost 3 bases and 1 base respectively, with 9 bases between them. Germline values: CDR1 SEHNR, CDR2 FQNEAQ (reference sequence). The CDR3 loop spans 14 amino acids.

The chain recombines TRBV20-1 with TRBJ2-2; 8 positions match TRBD1. Germline CDR1 DFQATT, CDR2 SNEGSKA (reference sequence). The CDR3 has 17 amino acids. DNA for the CDR3: TGCAGCTTCTGGGGGAACCGGGCAGGGGGCTTCCCCGGGGAGCTGTTTTTT. This translates into CSFWGNRAGGFPGELFF.

The chain recombines TRBV28 with TRBJ2-3; weak D call: TRBD2 (6 bases). There are 12 residues in the CDR3. V lost 8 bases and J lost 5, with 11 bases in between. Per the germline V gene, CDR1 is MDHEN and CDR2 is SYDVKM. The CDR3 reads CASRRGGDTQYF. The DNA for the CDR3 is TGTGCCAGCCGACGGGGAGGAGATACGCAGTATTTT.